These T cell receptor beta chains were read from a single sample in a study of regulatory T cells in long-lasting Graves disease. Using its own MiXCR run on the multiplex PCR reads, TCRdb lists one record per CDR3 protein. Of about 370,000 distinct CDR3 sequences listed, roughly 16% are singletons. This sample comprised peripheral blood mononuclear cells (PBMCs), obtained at new diagnosis, from a patient treated with antithyroid drugs. Receptor source: a female donor with Graves disease. Both conserved end residues are trimmed from each CDR3. Fields, in order: J gene, V gene, CDR3 protein.

>TRBJ2-5|TRBV5-1
ASSLAEGTPETQY
>TRBJ2-1|TRBV28
ASSPLDDRINEQF
>TRBJ1-1|TRBV15
ATAGGFMNTEAF
>TRBJ2-7|TRBV5-1
ASSRGPDRLSYEQY
>TRBJ2-3|TRBV6-1
ASGPVASTDTQY
>TRBJ2-3|TRBV27
ASSLKGDTQY
>TRBJ2-7|TRBV6-2/TRBV6-3
ASSYTPGKPTPYEQY
>TRBJ1-2|TRBV9
ASRDNRRGYT
>TRBJ2-7|TRBV10-3
AISDGDSSYEQY
>TRBJ1-4|TRBV6-1
ASLDFGANEKLF
>TRBJ1-1|TRBV12-3/TRBV12-4
ASRSDRGRTEAF
>TRBJ2-3|TRBV4-1
ASSQGNSRSTDTQY
>TRBJ2-1|TRBV27
ASSSLEAQF
>TRBJ2-1|TRBV7-7
ASSLTPPGSPNNEQF
>TRBJ2-1|TRBV5-1
ASSLGGLANNEQF
>TRBJ2-3|TRBV29-1
SVEDPNTDTQY
>TRBJ1-2|TRBV2
ASSEVVRGKNYGYT
>TRBJ2-2|TRBV6-1
ASSAGSLGTGELF
>TRBJ1-1|TRBV27
ASSLSIGSSSKGGSFAEAF
>TRBJ1-6|TRBV6-1
ASSEGRVYNSPLH
>TRBJ1-4|TRBV6-5
ASSYPIKVWEKLF
>TRBJ2-5|TRBV28
ASSLTSRGRETQY
>TRBJ1-1|TRBV3-1
ASSRRETMNTEAF
>TRBJ2-1|TRBV20-1
SARGIGGDYNEQF
>TRBJ1-2|TRBV7-2
ASSRNLGGARFGYT
>TRBJ1-1|TRBV4-3
ASSQLLRRARDTEAF
>TRBJ2-5|TRBV15
ATHSGTGTSGGSEETQY
>TRBJ2-3|TRBV27
ASSPTVDTQY
>TRBJ2-5|TRBV11-1
ASTSGLAGGTQY
>TRBJ1-2|TRBV29-1
SYHPPVTGEDYGYT
>TRBJ1-5|TRBV19
ASRTWGQGNQPQH
>TRBJ1-2|TRBV12-3/TRBV12-4
ASSFGVGGFGYT
>TRBJ2-7|TRBV10-1
ASGDGGTPYEQY
>TRBJ2-7|TRBV20-1
SASWPALGNEQY
>TRBJ1-5|TRBV6-2/TRBV6-3
ASSSGQGSSQPQH
>TRBJ2-2|TRBV9
ASWSGTGETGELF
>TRBJ1-2|TRBV13
ASSLVQSNGYT
>TRBJ1-5|TRBV13
ASSLGYAGGNQPQH
>TRBJ2-5|TRBV12-3/TRBV12-4
ASSSSSGQRQETQY
>TRBJ2-1|TRBV7-6
ASSSRPGGASNEQF
>TRBJ2-1|TRBV9
ASSPWGGEYNEQF
>TRBJ1-5|TRBV12-3/TRBV12-4
ASSDKTGNQPQH
>TRBJ2-3|TRBV7-6
ASSPSGGAETQY
>TRBJ2-3|TRBV29-1
SVEADTQY
>TRBJ1-2|TRBV27
ASSSGRLGYGYT
>TRBJ1-2|TRBV3-1
ASSQVGKGYGYT
>TRBJ1-2|TRBV5-1
ASSLTADSYYGYT
>TRBJ1-1|TRBV30
AWSSTEAF
>TRBJ1-5|TRBV12-3/TRBV12-4
ASSSRGQGNQPQH
>TRBJ1-1|TRBV5-1
ASSLVYLNTEAF
>TRBJ2-7|TRBV19
ASSNGLPYEQY
>TRBJ1-5|TRBV7-2
ASSRDSLSNQPQH